What follows describes a single T cell receptor beta chain. This sample was included in a study of shared clonotypes between healthy human individuals. TCRdb's table, derived via immunoSEQ multiplex PCR, lists solely in-frame clones and lacks some. Of some 790,000 clones listed, 72% were seen once; the top ten hold roughly 1.8%. The CDR3 contains 13 residues. The ends were cut back, 6 bases at V and 0 bases at J, with 10 bases in the middle. From germline, CDR1 is SGHRS and CDR2 YFSETQ. The V and J genes are TRBV5-1 and TRBJ2-7, with D perhaps matching TRBD1 or TRBD2 (5 bases each). The sample consisted of memory CD4+ T cells sorted from blood. Subset given: CD45RA-negative fraction. The clonotype originates from a woman aged 30 to 39 in good health. In DNA form, the CDR3 reads TGCGCCAGCAAATGGGACGGCTCCTACGAGCAGTACTTC. Residues: CASKWDGSYEQYF.